Below are 26 T cell receptor beta chains sequenced from a single sample in a study of blood T cell repertoires in COVID-19. Repertoires were generated with immunoSEQ multiplex PCR, while TCRdb's copy carries only in-frame clones and drops some. The repertoire holds 200,000 to 250,000 clones, 88% seen once, with less than 3.5% in the top ten. Sample: peripheral blood. These TCRs come from a woman in her sixties or seventies with acute or convalescent COVID-19.

The V gene is TRBV13, the J gene TRBJ1-1, with D perhaps matching TRBD1 (6 bases). Germline V gene lookup returns CDR1 PRHDT and CDR2 FYEKMQ (reference sequence). V lost 5 bases and J lost 11, with 15 bases in between. The CDR3 runs to 12 residues. The CDR3 region has the DNA TGTGCCAGCAGCCGTTATCCCCAGGGGGCTTTCTTT. As protein: CASSRYPQGAFF.

The chain carries TRBV10-3 and TRBJ2-3; D might be TRBD1 (6 bases). The CDR3 runs to 19 residues. The V gene lost 0 bases and the J gene lost 0 bases, with 19 bases spanning the gap. Germline V gives CDR1 ENHRY, CDR2 SYGVKD. This chain's CDR3 is CAISESYQGSGGSTDTQYF. CDR3 nucleotides: TGTGCCATCAGTGAGTCCTACCAGGGGTCGGGCGGTAGCACAGATACGCAGTATTTT.

This rearrangement joins TRBV5-1 to TRBJ1-2; D is possibly TRBD1 (5 bases). V lost 0 bases and J lost 6, with 12 bases in between. The CDR3 spans 14 residues. Germline-derived CDR1 and CDR2 are SGHRS and YFSETQ. CDR3 region: CASSLVQGFNGYTF. The CDR3 bases are TGCGCCAGCAGCTTGGTTCAGGGTTTTAATGGCTACACCTTC.

The V and J genes are TRBV6-5 and TRBJ2-7; 8 nucleotides line up with TRBD1. Germline V gene lookup returns CDR1 MNHEY and CDR2 SVGAGI. The junction had 7 bases not matched to a gene; V was cut back by 5 bases and J by 1 base. The CDR3 is 15 amino acids. CDR3 residues: CASSPRDRLSYEQYF. CDR3 bases: TGTGCCAGCAGTCCCCGGGACAGGTTATCCTACGAGCAGTACTTC.

This clone has more than one count but fewer than ten. CDR3 bases: TGTGCCAGCAGCAAAGTTGCCAGGGGGAGGAACACTGAAGCTTTCTTT. Its translation is CASSKVARGRNTEAFF. The chain carries TRBV21-1 and TRBJ1-1; the tabulated D call, TRBD1, remains unverified against the DNA. TRBV21-1 is a pseudogene locus. This CDR3 has 16 residues.

This clone has a handful of counts. J is TRBJ1-6 and V is TRBV4-2; D is uncertain. CDR3 length equals 13 residues. V was shortened by 1 base and J by 7 bases, with 5 bases between the two germline ends. In germline, CDR1 is LGHNA, CDR2 YNFKEQ. The chain's CDR3 is CASSQGGNSPLHF. The CDR3 bases are TGTGCCAGCAGCCAAGGAGGCAATTCACCCCTCCACTTT.

The chain carries TRBV5-1 and TRBJ1-3; possible D gene TRBD1, 5 bases. The CDR3 covers 15 residues. The germline V and J ends were trimmed by 7 bases and 0 bases, with 14 bases remaining between them. Looked up from germline, CDR1 is SGHRS and CDR2 is YFSETQ. CDR3 residues: CASGADGSSGNTIYF. Written as DNA, the CDR3 is TGCGCCAGCGGGGCGGACGGATCCTCTGGAAACACCATATATTTT.

This chain links TRBV2 with TRBJ1-2; D not resolved. The germline V and J ends were trimmed by 6 bases and 4 bases, with 12 bases remaining between them. The CDR3 is 13 residues long. Germline CDR1 and CDR2: SNHLY and FYNNEI. The DNA for the CDR3 is TGTGCCAGCAGAAAGGAGCTCGGCTATGGCTACACCTTC. Its protein product is CASRKELGYGYTF.

The chain uses TRBV23-1 and TRBJ2-6; TRBD1 agrees at 9 bases. TRBV23-1 is placed among ORFs of uncertain function. The CDR3 is made up of 20 amino acids. The junction had 14 bases not matched to a gene; V was cut back by 2 bases and J by 3 bases. The CDR3 reads CASSQRDPDRGECGANVLTF. In DNA, the CDR3 is TGCGCCAGCAGTCAACGAGATCCGGACAGGGGAGAGTGTGGGGCCAACGTCCTGACTTTC.

The J gene is TRBJ1-1, the V gene TRBV28; TRBD1 agrees at 9 bases. Germline V gene sequence: CDR1 MDHEN, CDR2 SYDVKM. The CDR3 is made up of 16 amino acids. J lost 2 bases, V lost 4 bases, and 8 bases had no gene match. For the CDR3, the DNA is TGTGCCAGCAGTTCTGACTACAGGGGGCCTAACACTGAAGCTTTCTTT. It specifies CASSSDYRGPNTEAFF.

The gene calls are TRBV19 and TRBJ2-5; 8 bases match TRBD1. The CDR3 length is 13 residues. The germline V gene encodes CDR1 LNHDA and CDR2 SQIVND (reference sequence). V lost 8 bases to trimming and J lost 7 bases; unmatched junction nucleotides: 9. CDR3 DNA sequence: TGTGCCAGTGGATCAGGGGGCGCTTTGACCCAGTACTTC. It codes for CASGSGGALTQYF. Full variable domain (rest looked up from reference TRBV19 and TRBJ2-5): DGGITQSPKYLFRKEGQNVTLSCEQNLNHDAMYWYRQDPGQGLRLIYYSQIVNDFQKGDIAEGYSVSREKKESFPLTVTSAQKNPTAFYLCASGSGGALTQYFGPGTRLLVL.

The V call is TRBV29-1, the J call TRBJ2-1, with D perhaps matching TRBD1 (6 bases). The V end lost 1 base, the J end lost 7 bases, and 17 bases lay between the germline ends. The CDR3 spans 15 residues. Germline loops: CDR1 SQVTM, CDR2 ANQGSEA. The DNA of the CDR3 is TGCAGCGTTGAAGTGGGGGCTACCCCTGGGAATGAGCAGTTCTTC. It codes for CSVEVGATPGNEQFF.

V is TRBV10-2 and J is TRBJ2-1, with 11 bases fitting TRBD1. V was clipped by 6 bases and J by 10 bases; unmatched bases: 11. From germline, CDR1 is WSHSY and CDR2 SAAADI. This CDR3 spans 15 amino acids. The CDR3 DNA follows: TGCGCCAGCAGCGGCTCGGGACAGGGGGGCCAGGAGCAGTTCTTC. It codes for CASSGSGQGGQEQFF.

The rearrangement uses TRBV5-6 and TRBJ1-4; D remains unclear. V lost 0 bases and J 8 bases, leaving 8 bases between the germline ends. Germline assignment: CDR1 SGHDT and CDR2 YYEEEE. The CDR3 spans 13 residues. CDR3 sequence (DNA): TGTGCCAGCAGCTTGGAGAGGGAAGAAAAACTGTTTTTT. Its translation is CASSLEREEKLFF.

The rearrangement uses TRBV4-1 and TRBJ1-5; maybe TRBD1 (6 bases). V was clipped by 4 bases and J by 0 bases, with 10 bases between them. The CDR3 is 15 amino acids. Germline V gene lookup returns CDR1 MGHRA and CDR2 YSYEKL. The CDR3 loop reads CASSPGAASNQPQHF. The CDR3, as DNA: TGCGCCAGCAGCCCAGGGGCAGCTAGCAATCAGCCCCAGCATTTT.

The genes are TRBV28 and TRBJ2-1, with TRBD2 identical over 7 bases. Germline CDR1 MDHEN, CDR2 SYDVKM. V shed 8 bases and J 9 bases; nucleotides not matched to a gene: 13. The CDR3 consists of 14 residues. The CDR3 loop reads CASRPGGSGGEQFF. In DNA form, the CDR3 reads TGTGCCAGCCGCCCGGGCGGGAGTGGCGGTGAGCAGTTCTTC.

The chain employs TRBV27 and TRBJ2-1; D may be TRBD2 (5 bases). Per the germline V gene, CDR1 is MNHEY and CDR2 is SMNVEV (reference sequence). The germline V and J ends were trimmed by 0 bases and 5 bases, with 20 bases remaining between them. The CDR3 sequence is 18 residues long. The CDR3: CASSLSGIVATTNNEQFF. The CDR3 bases are TGTGCCAGCAGTTTATCGGGTATTGTGGCGACTACGAACAATGAGCAGTTCTTC.

The V call is TRBV11-2, the J call TRBJ1-4; 10 nucleotides agree with TRBD1. The junction had 4 bases not matched to a gene; V was cut back by 5 bases and J by 7 bases. Germline CDR1 is SGHAT and CDR2 is FQNNGV. The CDR3 totals 14 residues. DNA of the CDR3: TGTGCCAGCAGCAGGGACAGGGGTAGTGAAAAACTGTTTTTT. Protein sequence: CASSRDRGSEKLFF.

The chain is built from TRBV3-1 (or the pseudogene TRBV3-2) and TRBJ1-3, with D unclear. CDR1 and CDR2 from the germline V gene are LGHDT and YNNKEL (reference sequence). V lost 4 bases and J 0 bases, leaving 10 bases between the germline ends. The CDR3 loop spans 15 amino acids. The CDR3 is CASSPRSFSGNTIYF. DNA for the CDR3: TGTGCCAGCAGCCCTAGGTCGTTCTCTGGAAACACCATATATTTT.

The chain uses TRBV11-3 and TRBJ2-1; no firm D call. Germline assignment: CDR1 SGHNT and CDR2 YENEEA. The germline V and J ends were trimmed by 3 bases and 0 bases, with 12 bases remaining between them. The CDR3 runs to 16 residues. CDR3 sequence (DNA): TGTGCCAGCAGCTTCGACGCGGTGAGCTCCTACAATGAGCAGTTCTTC. This codes for CASSFDAVSSYNEQFF.

The chain recombines TRBV28 with TRBJ2-1, with 7 bases that match TRBD2. Looked up from germline, CDR1 is MDHEN and CDR2 is SYDVKM. The J segment lost 6 bases and the V segment lost 6 bases, leaving 11 bases of the junction unmatched. This CDR3 spans 15 amino acids. The CDR3 bases are TGTGCCAGCAGGGGGACTATTTTGAACCCCAATGAGCAGTTCTTC. It yields the protein CASRGTILNPNEQFF. The whole variable domain, filled in from reference TRBV28 and TRBJ2-1, reads DVKVTQSSRYLVKRTGEKVFLECVQDMDHENMFWYRQDPGLGLRLIYFSYDVKMKEKGDIPEGYSVSREKKERFSLILESASTNQTSMYLCASRGTILNPNEQFFGPGTRLTVL.

This clone was recorded a few times. A read error may account for a junction end that differs from germline. This chain links TRBV5-5 with TRBJ2-7; weak D call: TRBD1 (6 bases). Germline V gene lookup returns CDR1 SGHKS and CDR2 YYEKEE (reference sequence). The CDR3 loop spans 15 amino acids. CDR3 nucleotides: TGTGCCAGCACCTTGGATCTAGGGGGATCCTACGAGCAGTACTTC. This translates into CASTLDLGGSYEQYF.

This chain links TRBV7-9 with TRBJ1-2; 8 bases agree with TRBD1. CDR1 SEHNR and CDR2 FQNEAQ come from the germline V gene (reference sequence). J was trimmed by 4 bases and V by 4 bases; bases with no gene match: 8. The CDR3 has 15 residues. The CDR3 loop reads CASSSTGGMGYGYTF. DNA of the CDR3: TGTGCCAGCAGCTCCACAGGGGGAATGGGCTATGGCTACACCTTC.

This sequence joins TRBV18 and TRBJ1-2, with D perhaps TRBD1 (5 bases). Germline CDR1 and CDR2: KGHSH and LQKENI. The CDR3 covers 15 residues. Trimming cost V 1 base and J 4 bases, with 13 bases left between them. The CDR3, as DNA: TGTGCCAGCTCACCACAAGGGGCTATGATCTATGGCTACACCTTC. Amino acid sequence: CASSPQGAMIYGYTF.

This sequence joins TRBV7-3 and TRBJ1-1; 9 bases match TRBD1. J was trimmed by 4 bases and V by 3 bases; bases with no gene match: 3. In germline, CDR1 is SGHTA, CDR2 FQGTGA. The CDR3 consists of 14 residues. This CDR3 is CASSFTGGVTEAFF. Written as DNA, the CDR3 is TGTGCCAGCAGCTTTACAGGGGGCGTCACTGAAGCTTTCTTT.

J is TRBJ2-3 and V is TRBV3-1 (or the pseudogene TRBV3-2); 9 bases agree with TRBD1. The CDR3 has 15 amino acids. The V gene end was trimmed by 6 bases and the J gene end by 2 bases; junction bases not matched to a gene: 6. Germline CDR1 is LGHDT and CDR2 is YNNKEL (reference sequence). CDR3 sequence: CASRRGQGHTDTQYF. Written as DNA, the CDR3 is TGTGCCAGCAGACGCGGACAGGGGCACACAGATACGCAGTATTTT.